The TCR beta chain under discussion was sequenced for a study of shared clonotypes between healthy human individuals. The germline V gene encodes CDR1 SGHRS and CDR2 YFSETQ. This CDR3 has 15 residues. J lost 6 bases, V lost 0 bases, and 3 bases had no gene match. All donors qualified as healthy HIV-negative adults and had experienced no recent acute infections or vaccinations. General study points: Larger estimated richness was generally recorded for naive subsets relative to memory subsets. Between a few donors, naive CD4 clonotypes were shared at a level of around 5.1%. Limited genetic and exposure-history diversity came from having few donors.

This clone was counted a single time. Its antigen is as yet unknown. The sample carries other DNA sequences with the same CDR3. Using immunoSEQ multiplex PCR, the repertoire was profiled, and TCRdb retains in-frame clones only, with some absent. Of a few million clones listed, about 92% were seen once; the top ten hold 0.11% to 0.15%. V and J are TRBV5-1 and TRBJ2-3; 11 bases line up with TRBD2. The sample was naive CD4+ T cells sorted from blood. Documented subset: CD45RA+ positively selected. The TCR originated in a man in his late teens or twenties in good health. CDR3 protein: CASSLVAGGPDTQYF. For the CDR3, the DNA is TGCGCCAGCAGCTTGGTAGCGGGGGGGCCGGATACGCAGTATTTT.